The sequence of this T cell receptor (beta chain) was determined in a study of T cells in Graves' hyperthyroidism and ophthalmopathy. A NOSPECS grade of at least 4, a Clinical Activity Score of at least 3 and duration under 3 months were recorded in ophthalmopathy patients. Uncontrolled infection, other autoimmune disease, pregnancy or lactation led to exclusion. In making diagnoses, clinical symptoms, serum thyroxine and TRAb, thyroid ultrasound and orbital computed tomography were all used. Amplified TCR beta CDR3 regions derived from RNA transcripts. Using the HTBI primer set, a first-round RT-PCR was run on the TCR CDR3. TCRdb reanalysed the multiplex PCR reads using MiXCR and keeps one entry per CDR3 protein. The table has some 500,000 distinct CDR3 sequences, less than 25% seen once. The CDR3 covers 14 residues. Germline lookup yields CDR1 MNHEY and CDR2 SVGAGI. V lost 6 bases and J lost 0, with 11 bases in between.

This clonotype was observed many times. Material for sequencing was blood. The clonotype was recovered from a woman between 25 and 40 years old with Graves' ophthalmopathy. The rearrangement uses TRBV6-5 and TRBJ1-2, with D uncertain. CDR3: CASSYGGSNYGYTF. In DNA form, the CDR3 reads TGTGCCAGCAGCTACGGCGGGTCTAACTATGGCTACACCTTC.